Sequencing of this TCR beta chain was carried out in a study of blood T cell repertoires in COVID-19. The overall study: Samples representing acute and convalescent COVID-19 were sourced from the United States, Italy and Spain.

Before they entered the study, exposed participants had met a COVID-19 case within 2 weeks. V lost 3 bases, J lost 1 base, and 14 bases lay in between. This CDR3 region has 16 residues. Germline loops: CDR1 LGHDT, CDR2 YNNKEL (reference sequence). In the authors' methods: For nucleated cells, counts were estimated from reference gene primer amplification. Sequenced by immunoSEQ multiplex PCR; TCRdb stores in-frame clones only, minus some. The V and J calls and clone size were taken over from that table, and D and trimming were inferred from the DNA. The sample yields under 200,000 clones, 84% seen once.

The chain couples TRBV3-1 (or the pseudogene TRBV3-2) to TRBJ2-3; D gene ambiguous. The specimen sequenced was PBMCs or T cells enriched from blood (not recorded which). This TCR was sampled from a woman aged 30 to 39 who had been exposed to COVID-19. CDR3 region: CASSHERNAGTDTQYF. CDR3 in DNA: TGTGCCAGCAGCCACGAGAGGAACGCCGGCACAGATACGCAGTATTTT.